These 23 T cell receptor beta chains originate from one sample sequenced in a study of shared clonotypes between healthy human individuals. Sequencing used immunoSEQ multiplex PCR; TCRdb keeps in-frame clones, though not all of them. In the table there are a few million clones, over 90% of which are singletons. Sequenced: naive CD4+ T cells from PBMCs. Subset indicated: CD45RA+ positively selected. These receptors all come from a man between 18 and 35 years old in good health. Some clones in this sample may be carry-over from other donors' samples.

Of note for this clone: At the DNA level, this CDR3 is encoded by other sequences in the same sample as well. The genes are TRBV29-1 and TRBJ1-1; D is undetermined. The ends were cut back, 4 bases at V and 7 bases at J, with 7 bases in the middle. Germline V gives CDR1 SQVTM, CDR2 ANQGSEA. There are 10 residues in the CDR3. The CDR3 region is CSVVRGEAFF. The CDR3 coding sequence is TGCAGCGTTGTTCGGGGTGAAGCTTTCTTT.

V gene TRBV2 combines with J gene TRBJ2-1; D unclear. CDR1 and CDR2 (germline): SNHLY, FYNNEI. The CDR3 is made up of 16 amino acids. V lost 4 bases to trimming and J lost 0 bases, with 13 bases between them. The CDR3 loop reads CASSVHSFSSYNEQFF. The CDR3 coding sequence is TGTGCCAGCAGTGTTCACAGCTTCAGCTCCTACAATGAGCAGTTCTTC.

The rearrangement joins TRBV6-1 to TRBJ2-1; 9 positions match TRBD2. CDR1 and CDR2 from the germline V gene are MNHNS and SASEGT. V shed 2 bases and J 6 bases; nucleotides not matched to a gene: 11. This CDR3 has 17 residues. The CDR3 sequence is CASSESIAGVMSNEQFF. The CDR3 DNA sequence: TGTGCCAGCAGTGAAAGTATAGCGGGAGTAATGAGCAATGAGCAGTTCTTC.

The chain employs TRBV4-1 and TRBJ2-7; 9 nucleotides agree with TRBD2. V lost 1 base, J lost 4 bases, and 11 bases stayed unmatched. Germline V gene lookup returns CDR1 MGHRA and CDR2 YSYEKL. The CDR3 is 17 residues long. The CDR3 sequence: CASSQVGVSGSEYEQYF. CDR3 DNA sequence: TGCGCCAGCAGCCAAGTCGGCGTTAGCGGGAGCGAGTACGAGCAGTACTTC.

The chain joins TRBV27 to TRBJ1-3, with D uncertain. V lost 0 bases to trimming and J lost 1 base, with 10 bases between them. CDR1 MNHEY and CDR2 SMNVEV come from the germline V gene (reference sequence). This CDR3 comprises 16 residues. DNA of the CDR3: TGTGCCAGCAGTTTATCGGGGATAGGTTCTGGAAACACCATATATTTT. It is translated as CASSLSGIGSGNTIYF.

The chain couples TRBV28 to TRBJ2-7; 7 bases line up with TRBD1. The CDR3 runs to 14 residues. The junction had 10 bases not matched to a gene; V was cut back by 8 bases and J by 3 bases. Germline CDR1 reads MDHEN; CDR2 reads SYDVKM. The CDR3 nucleotides are TGTGCCAGCCAACCCGGGACAGTATACTACGAGCAGTACTTC. It encodes CASQPGTVYYEQYF.

This chain uses TRBV5-1 with TRBJ1-4; maybe TRBD1 (5 bases). Germline V CDR1 and CDR2: SGHRS, YFSETQ. This CDR3 spans 15 amino acids. Trimming took off 4 bases at V and 2 bases at J, with 12 bases between the two ends. The chain's CDR3 is CASSASGSTNEKLFF. The CDR3 DNA reads TGCGCCAGCAGCGCCTCAGGGAGCACTAATGAAAAACTGTTTTTT.

The J gene is TRBJ2-7, the V gene TRBV5-1; 9 positions match TRBD2. Germline CDR1 is SGHRS and CDR2 is YFSETQ. Germline trimming cut 4 bases from V and 3 bases from J; bases unmatched to any gene: 11. CDR3 length: 16 residues. The DNA for the CDR3 is TGCGCCAGCAGCCTACTAGCGGGCACGGCTCTCTACGAGCAGTACTTC. Translation: CASSLLAGTALYEQYF. The full variable domain, its missing parts supplied by reference TRBV5-1 and TRBJ2-7, is KAGVTQTPRYLIKTRGQQVTLSCSPISGHRSVSWYQQTPGQGLQFLFEYFSETQRNKGNFPGRFSGRQFSNSRSEMNVSTLELGDSALYLCASSLLAGTALYEQYFGPGTRLTVT.

Here the CDR3 DNA reads TGTGCCAGCAGTGAAGCGGGGGTCAAGGGGGCAAACTATGGCTACACCTTC. It codes for CASSEAGVKGANYGYTF. The chain employs TRBV6-1 and TRBJ1-2; 7 bases are shared with TRBD1. With V trimmed by 0 bases and J by 2 bases, 9 bases remained unmatched. The CDR3 length is 17 residues. Germline V gene lookup returns CDR1 MNHNS and CDR2 SASEGT.

In this sample, this clone turned up once. The V and J genes are TRBV7-3 and TRBJ2-3; the match to TRBD2 covers 12 bases. Germline CDR1 reads SGHTA; CDR2 reads FQGTGA. V lost 3 bases to trimming and J lost 3 bases; unmatched junction nucleotides: 10. This CDR3 comprises 18 residues. CDR3 region: CASSFRTGLAGRTDTQYF. The CDR3 bases are TGTGCCAGCAGCTTCCGAACAGGACTAGCGGGAAGGACAGATACGCAGTATTTT.

The chain combines TRBV10-3 with TRBJ1-6, with 7 bases fitting TRBD1. Germline CDR1 ENHRY, CDR2 SYGVKD. This CDR3 spans 14 amino acids. V lost 8 bases and J lost 7; bases outside the gene matches: 8. CDR3 loop: CAISQGIGNSPLHF. CDR3 bases: TGTGCCATCTCACAGGGGATTGGGAATTCACCCCTCCACTTT.

The rearrangement joins TRBV7-9 to TRBJ1-2; D may be TRBD1 (6 bases). The CDR3 covers 15 residues. V lost 4 bases to trimming and J lost 8 bases, with 20 bases between them. From germline, CDR1 is SEHNR and CDR2 FQNEAQ (reference sequence). The CDR3 sequence is CASSSGARQTRGYTF. The CDR3 DNA is TGTGCCAGCAGCTCGGGGGCCCGACAGACTCGGGGCTACACCTTC. The full variable domain, with the rest looked up from reference TRBV7-9 and TRBJ1-2, is DTGVSQNPRHKITKRGQNVTFRCDPISEHNRLYWYRQTLGQGPEFLTYFQNEAQLEKSRLLSDRFSAERPKGSFSTLEIQRTEQGDSAMYLCASSSGARQTRGYTFGSGTRLTVV.

This rearrangement joins TRBV5-4 to TRBJ2-2; D perhaps matches TRBD2 (5 bases). Deletions cut 6 bases from V and 4 bases from J, with 13 bases between. The germline CDR1 and CDR2 sequences are SGHNT and YYREEE (reference sequence). This CDR3 has 14 residues. CDR3 residues: CASTRGSGTGELFF. CDR3 DNA: TGTGCCAGCACGAGAGGGTCGGGCACCGGGGAGCTGTTTTTT. Complete variable domain (other parts from reference TRBV5-4 and TRBJ2-2): ETGVTQSPTHLIKTRGQQVTLRCSSQSGHNTVSWYQQALGQGPQFIFQYYREEENGRGNFPPRFSGLQFPNYSSELNVNALELDDSALYLCASTRGSGTGELFFGEGSRLTVL.

The rearrangement uses TRBV7-2 and TRBJ2-1; D unresolved. This CDR3 is built from 15 residues. The germline gives CDR1 SGHTA, CDR2 FQGNSA. The V gene lost 1 base and the J gene lost 4 bases, with 11 bases spanning the gap. The CDR3 loop is CASSLVVGTYNEQFF. The CDR3 DNA reads as TGTGCCAGCAGCTTAGTCGTGGGAACTTACAATGAGCAGTTCTTC.

This chain connects TRBV21-1 to TRBJ2-5; the table assigns TRBD1, which was not confirmed against the DNA. TRBV21-1 is shown as a pseudogene. This CDR3 spans 18 amino acids. CDR3 region: CASSKEGDRASGEETQYF. The DNA of the CDR3 is TGTGCCAGCAGCAAAGAAGGGGACAGGGCAAGCGGGGAAGAGACCCAGTACTTC.

V is TRBV7-2 and J is TRBJ2-1; 9 nucleotides align to TRBD1. Trimming took 6 bases from V and 6 from J; bases not matched to a gene: 6. The length of the CDR3 is 14 residues. Germline V CDR1 and CDR2: SGHTA, FQGNSA. CDR3: CASRLNRGPNEQFF. The CDR3 coding sequence is TGTGCCAGCAGACTTAACAGGGGGCCCAATGAGCAGTTCTTC.

The chain has TRBV29-1 and TRBJ2-7; no firm D call. V was shortened by 4 bases and J by 3 bases, with 13 bases between the two germline ends. The V gene's germline CDR1 is SQVTM and CDR2 ANQGSEA. The length of the CDR3 is 13 residues. The CDR3 loop reads CSVAGSSYYEQYF. The DNA for the CDR3 is TGCAGCGTTGCCGGGTCCTCTTACTACGAGCAGTACTTC.

The CDR3 loop is CSVPSGTNNEQFF. CDR3 nucleotide sequence: TGCAGCGTTCCTAGCGGGACCAATAATGAGCAGTTCTTC. The chain combines TRBV29-1 with TRBJ2-1, with TRBD2 identical over 9 bases. CDR3 length equals 13 residues. Trimming cost V 5 bases and J 7 bases; bases outside gene matches: 6. The germline gives CDR1 SQVTM, CDR2 ANQGSEA.

The chain combines TRBV5-1 with TRBJ1-1; D perhaps matches TRBD1 (6 bases). Germline CDR1 reads SGHRS; CDR2 reads YFSETQ. Deletions cut 4 bases from V and 1 base from J, with 14 bases between. The CDR3 runs to 15 residues. The CDR3 region has the DNA TGCGCCAGCAGCGCTACCGGGACACCGAACACTGAAGCTTTCTTT. Protein: CASSATGTPNTEAFF.

The chain is built from TRBV6-1 and TRBJ2-2; no definite D call. The ends were cut back, 2 bases at V and 2 bases at J, with 12 bases in the middle. CDR3 length equals 16 residues. Looked up from germline, CDR1 is MNHNS and CDR2 is SASEGT. The CDR3 nucleotides are TGTGCCAGCAGTGAATATTATTTAGTTAACACCGGGGAGCTGTTTTTT. It specifies CASSEYYLVNTGELFF.

The chain recombines TRBV19 with TRBJ2-2; the D is unclear. Germline CDR1 and CDR2: LNHDA and SQIVND (reference sequence). V lost 3 bases, J lost 8 bases, and 13 bases lay in between. The CDR3 is 14 amino acids. The CDR3 nucleotides read TGTGCCAGTAGTATTGCCGGAATCCCGGGGGAGCTGTTTTTT. Translation gives CASSIAGIPGELFF.

V gene TRBV18 combines with J gene TRBJ2-1, with TRBD2 as a possible D gene (6 bases). The CDR3 totals 16 residues. CDR1 and CDR2 (germline): KGHSH, LQKENI. Between the trimmed V and J ends, which lost 4 bases and 0 bases, there was a span of 13 bases. CDR3 in DNA: TGTGCCAGCTCACGGGGGGTCTATCGCTCCTACAATGAGCAGTTCTTC. Amino acids: CASSRGVYRSYNEQFF.

This sequence joins TRBV30 and TRBJ1-1, with a tentative D call TRBD1 (5 bases). The germline V gene has CDR1 GTSNPN and CDR2 SVGIG (reference sequence). The CDR3 is 14 residues long. V was shortened by 0 bases and J by 11 bases, with 19 bases between the two germline ends. The CDR3 region has the DNA TGTGCCTGGAGTGTCGGCGGGGGTGCCGCTTGGGCTTTCTTT. The encoded protein is CAWSVGGGAAWAFF.